Below, 10 T cell receptor beta chains from the same sample are listed, as sequenced in a study of CD8 T cells in ankylosing spondylitis. TCRdb passed the 5' RACE reads through MiXCR, listing each CDR3 protein once. The data show roughly 280,000 distinct CDR3 sequences, 15% to 20% seen once. Sequencing input: blood, either unsorted or a sorted T cell fraction (not recorded which). These receptors were collected from a male donor with ankylosing spondylitis or in good health (not recorded which).

The V and J genes are TRBV5-1 and TRBJ1-5; perhaps TRBD1 as D (6 bases). V lost 4 bases to trimming and J lost 7 bases, with 12 bases between them. CDR1 and CDR2 from the germline V gene are SGHRS and YFSETQ. The CDR3 spans 13 residues. CDR3 nucleotides: TGCGCCAGCAGCCCTATAGGGGGACAGCCCCAGCATTTT. Protein product: CASSPIGGQPQHF.

V usage is TRBV20-1 and J usage is TRBJ2-1; D unclear. The CDR3 contains 12 residues. Germline loops: CDR1 DFQATT, CDR2 SNEGSKA (reference sequence). V lost 3 bases and J 5 bases, leaving 8 bases between the germline ends. In nucleotides, the CDR3 is TGCAGTGCTAGCCTCGTTGACAATGAGCAGTTCTTC. It translates to CSASLVDNEQFF.

The chain recombines TRBV14 with TRBJ1-1; tentatively, D is TRBD1 (6 bases). The V end was cut by 4 bases, the J end by 1 base, with 13 bases between. The CDR3 runs to 15 residues. Germline assignment: CDR1 SGHDN and CDR2 FVKESK. The chain's CDR3 is CASSPGVFGNTEAFF. The DNA for the CDR3 is TGTGCCAGCAGCCCAGGGGTGTTCGGGAACACTGAAGCTTTCTTT.

This rearrangement joins TRBV10-3 to TRBJ2-3; unclear D gene. Germline V gene data show CDR1 as ENHRY and CDR2 as SYGVKD. The CDR3 consists of 12 residues. The V end was cut by 11 bases, the J end by 4 bases, with 13 bases between. CDR3 amino acids: CAARESADTQYF. The CDR3 DNA follows: TGTGCCGCTAGGGAAAGCGCAGATACGCAGTATTTT.

This clonotype was observed a handful of times. The chain is built from TRBV12-3 or TRBV12-4 and TRBJ2-2; possible D gene TRBD2, 6 bases. The CDR3 extends over 16 amino acids. V shed 9 bases and J shed 1 base, with 18 bases lying between them. CDR3 amino acids: CASRGGIVENTGELFF. CDR3 in DNA: TGTGCCAGTCGCGGCGGGATCGTGGAGAACACCGGGGAGCTGTTTTTT.

This clonotype showed up just a few times. The chain combines TRBV28 with TRBJ2-7; D might be TRBD1 or TRBD2, each matching 5 bases. Trimming cost V 10 bases and J 4 bases, with 17 bases left between them. Germline V gives CDR1 MDHEN, CDR2 SYDVKM. The CDR3 spans 13 residues. CDR3 in amino acids: CATQARGPYEQYV. For the CDR3, the DNA is TGTGCCACCCAAGCTCGGGGCCCGTACGAGCAGTACGTC.

J is TRBJ2-7 and V is TRBV3-1, with D uncertain. Per the germline V gene, CDR1 is LGHDT and CDR2 is YNNKEL (reference sequence). V was pared by 1 base and J by 4 bases, with 5 bases between. The CDR3 loop spans 12 amino acids. This CDR3 is CASSQGPYEQYV. DNA of the CDR3: TGTGCCAGCAGCCAAGGACCATACGAGCAGTACGTC.

The chain uses TRBV5-1 and TRBJ1-1, with D unresolved. V gave up 7 bases and J gave up 3 bases, with 16 bases separating them. CDR1 is SGHRS, CDR2 YFSETQ, per germline. The CDR3 has 14 amino acids. The CDR3 loop is CASVLGPGDTEAFF. The CDR3, as DNA: TGCGCCAGCGTCCTTGGACCGGGTGACACTGAAGCTTTCTTT. The full variable domain, in which reference TRBV5-1 and TRBJ1-1 provide the parts outside the CDR3, is KAGVTQTPRYLIKTRGQQVTLSCSPISGHRSVSWYQQTPGQGLQFLFEYFSETQRNKGNFPGRFSGRQFSNSRSEMNVSTLELGDSALYLCASVLGPGDTEAFFGQGTRLTVV.

The rearrangement uses TRBV10-3 and TRBJ2-7, with D possibly matching TRBD1 (6 bases). With 9 bases removed from V and 1 base from J, the gap between germline ends came to 7 bases. The germline gives CDR1 ENHRY, CDR2 SYGVKD. The CDR3 runs 11 residues. CDR3 in DNA: TGTGCCATTGGGACATCCTACGAGCAGTACGTC. This encodes CAIGTSYEQYV.

This clonotype has more than one count but fewer than ten. This chain joins TRBV27 and TRBJ2-7, with no clear D. This CDR3 is built from 14 residues. CDR1 MNHEY and CDR2 SMNVEV come from the germline V gene (reference sequence). V shed 0 bases and J shed 2 bases, with 8 bases lying between them. The CDR3 spells CASSLSVGPYEQYV. The CDR3, as DNA: TGTGCCAGCAGTTTATCAGTAGGGCCCTACGAGCAGTACGTC.